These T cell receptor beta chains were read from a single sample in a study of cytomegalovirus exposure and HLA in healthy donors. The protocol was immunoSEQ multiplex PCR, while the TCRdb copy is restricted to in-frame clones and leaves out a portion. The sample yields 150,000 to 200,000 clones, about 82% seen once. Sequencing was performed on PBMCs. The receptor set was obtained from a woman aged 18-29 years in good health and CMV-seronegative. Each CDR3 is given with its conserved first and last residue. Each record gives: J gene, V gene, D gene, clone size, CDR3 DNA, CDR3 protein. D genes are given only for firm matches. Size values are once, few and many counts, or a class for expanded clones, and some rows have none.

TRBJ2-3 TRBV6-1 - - TGTGCCAGCAGTGAAGCAAGGGGTGGAACAGATACGCAGTATTTT CASSEARGGTDTQYF
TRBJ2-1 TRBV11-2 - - TGTGCCAGCACCCTTACCTACAATGAGCAGTTCTTC CASTLTYNEQFF
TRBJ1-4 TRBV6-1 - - TGTGCCAGCAGTTACGGTGAAAAACTGTTTTTT CASSYGEKLFF
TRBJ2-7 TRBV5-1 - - TGCGCCAGCAGCTTCCTAGTCGGTTCCCGTTACGAGCAGTACTTC CASSFLVGSRYEQYF
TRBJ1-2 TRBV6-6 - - TGTGCCAGCAAAGGAGGGAACTATGGCTACACCTTC CASKGGNYGYTF
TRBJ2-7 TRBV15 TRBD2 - TGTGCCACCAGCTCCAGCGGGGGTTTTGGTTATCGCTACGAGCAGTACTTC CATSSSGGFGYRYEQYF
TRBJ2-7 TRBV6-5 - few TGTGCCAGCAGCCGAGGACTAAACTACGAGCAGTACTTC CASSRGLNYEQYF
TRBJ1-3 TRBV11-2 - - TGTGCCAGCAGCTTAGCTTGGAGAGGAAACACCATATATTTT CASSLAWRGNTIYF
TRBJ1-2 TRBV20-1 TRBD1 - TGCAGGATCGCAGGGGGGACGGGCTACACCTTC CRIAGGTGYTF
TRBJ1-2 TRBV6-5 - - TGTGCCAGCGCCGTCAGGGCCATAAACTATGGCTACACCTTC CASAVRAINYGYTF
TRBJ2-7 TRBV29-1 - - TGCAGCGTTGTCCAGGATTCCTACGAGCAGTACTTC CSVVQDSYEQYF
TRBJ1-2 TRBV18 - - TGTGCCAGCTCACCCTCGGGCTATGGCTACACCTTC CASSPSGYGYTF
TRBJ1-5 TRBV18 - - TGTGCCAGCTCACCACAGGGGATGGGCAATCAGCCCCAGCATTTT CASSPQGMGNQPQHF
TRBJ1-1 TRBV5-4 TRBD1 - TGTGCCAGCAGCTTCCCCGGACAGGGAACCGCTGAAGCTTTCTTT CASSFPGQGTAEAFF
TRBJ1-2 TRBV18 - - TGTGCCAGCTCACCATTACTAGGAAACTATGGCTACACCTTC CASSPLLGNYGYTF
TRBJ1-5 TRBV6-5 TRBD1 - TGTGCCACCTCTACAGGGGACAGCAATCAGCCCCAGCATTTT CATSTGDSNQPQHF